This T cell receptor (beta chain) appears in the sequencing data of a study of T cell responses to AZD1222 COVID-19 vaccine. Study-wide findings and caveats: In a largely white British group with more females than males, clonal diversity was possibly underestimated. Spike-specific TCR breadth and depth rose after two AZD1222 doses. Unmutated variant regions reportedly attract nearly half of all spike-specific TCRs.

As to this clone: The antigen remains undetermined.

Second-dose intervals near 4 or 12 weeks were combined. This table comes from immunoSEQ multiplex PCR, and its TCRdb copy is limited to in-frame clones, with some not included. The table records 150,000 to 200,000 clones, 90% to 95% of them present only once. The CDR3 runs 15 residues. Germline assignment: CDR1 SGHRS and CDR2 YFSETQ. V was trimmed by 7 bases and J by 1 base, leaving 17 bases between them. This specimen consisted of peripheral blood, obtained 28 days after the second AZD1222 dose. The origin of this receptor is an adult who received the AZD1222 COVID-19 vaccine. This chain links TRBV5-1 with TRBJ1-1, with D uncertain. In DNA, the CDR3 is TGCGCCAGCTACAATAGAGGGCCCCAGAACACTGAAGCTTTCTTT. Translation gives CASYNRGPQNTEAFF.